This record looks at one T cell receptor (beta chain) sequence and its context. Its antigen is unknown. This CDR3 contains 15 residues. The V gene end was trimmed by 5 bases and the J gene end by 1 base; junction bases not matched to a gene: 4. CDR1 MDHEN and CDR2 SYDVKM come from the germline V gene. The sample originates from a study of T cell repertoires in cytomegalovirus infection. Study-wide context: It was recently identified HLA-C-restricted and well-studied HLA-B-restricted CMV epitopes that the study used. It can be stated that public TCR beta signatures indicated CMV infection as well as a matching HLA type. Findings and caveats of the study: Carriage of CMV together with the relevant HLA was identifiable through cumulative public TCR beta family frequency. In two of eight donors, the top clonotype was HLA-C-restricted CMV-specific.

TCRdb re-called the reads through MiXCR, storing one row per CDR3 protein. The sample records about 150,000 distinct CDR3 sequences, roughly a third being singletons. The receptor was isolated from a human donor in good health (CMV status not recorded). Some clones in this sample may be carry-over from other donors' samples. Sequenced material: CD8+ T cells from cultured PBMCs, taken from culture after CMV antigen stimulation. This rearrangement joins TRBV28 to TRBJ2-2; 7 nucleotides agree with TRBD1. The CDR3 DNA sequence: TGTGCCAGCAGTGACAGGGAGCTGAACACCGGGGAGCTGTTTTTT. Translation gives CASSDRELNTGELFF.